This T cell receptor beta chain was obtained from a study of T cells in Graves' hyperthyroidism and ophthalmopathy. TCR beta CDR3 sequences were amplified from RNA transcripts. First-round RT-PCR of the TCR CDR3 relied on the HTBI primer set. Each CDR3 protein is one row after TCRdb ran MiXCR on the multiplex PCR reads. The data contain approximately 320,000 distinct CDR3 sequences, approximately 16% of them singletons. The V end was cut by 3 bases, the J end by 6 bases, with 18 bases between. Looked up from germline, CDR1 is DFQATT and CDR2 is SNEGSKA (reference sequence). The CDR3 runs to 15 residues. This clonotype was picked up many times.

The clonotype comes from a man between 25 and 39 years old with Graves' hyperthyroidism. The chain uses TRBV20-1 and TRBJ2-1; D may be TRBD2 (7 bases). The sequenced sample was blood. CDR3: CSASIVGLGGNEQFF. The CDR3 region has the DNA TGCAGTGCTAGTATCGTCGGACTAGGGGGCAATGAGCAGTTCTTC.